The clone carrying this T cell receptor beta chain was picked up a small number of times. Authors of the study amplified TCR beta CDR3 regions from RNA transcripts. TCR CDR3 regions were first amplified by RT-PCR with HTBI primers. One entry per CDR3 protein, called by TCRdb with MiXCR from the multiplex PCR reads. The sample shows about 350,000 distinct CDR3 sequences, 14% of them seen only once. These data belong to a study of T cells in Graves' hyperthyroidism and ophthalmopathy. The CDR3 is 14 residues long. The germline gives CDR1 SNHLY, CDR2 FYNNEI. Deletions cut 4 bases from V and 5 bases from J, with 14 bases between.

This sequence originates from a woman in her 30s with Graves' hyperthyroidism. Source material: blood. The J gene is TRBJ2-5, the V gene TRBV2; TRBD1 or TRBD2 may be the D gene (5 bases each). This CDR3 is CASSVGTSDETQYF. For the CDR3, the DNA is TGTGCCAGCAGTGTGGGGACGAGTGATGAGACCCAGTACTTC.